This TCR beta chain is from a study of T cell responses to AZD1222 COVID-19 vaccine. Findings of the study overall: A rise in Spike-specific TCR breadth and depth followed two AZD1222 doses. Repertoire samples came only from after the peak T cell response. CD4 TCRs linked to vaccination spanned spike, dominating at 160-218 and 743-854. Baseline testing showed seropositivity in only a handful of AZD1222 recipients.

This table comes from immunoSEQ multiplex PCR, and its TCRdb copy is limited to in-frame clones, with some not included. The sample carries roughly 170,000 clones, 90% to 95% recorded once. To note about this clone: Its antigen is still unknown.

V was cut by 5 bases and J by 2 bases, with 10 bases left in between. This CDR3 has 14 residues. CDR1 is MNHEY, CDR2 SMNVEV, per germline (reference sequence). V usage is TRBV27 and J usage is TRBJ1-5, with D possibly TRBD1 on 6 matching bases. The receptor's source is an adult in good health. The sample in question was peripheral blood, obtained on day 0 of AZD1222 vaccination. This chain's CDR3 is CASSPRQGNQPQHF. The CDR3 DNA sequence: TGTGCCAGCAGTCCCCGACAGGGCAATCAGCCCCAGCATTTT.